Listed below are T cell receptor beta chains from one sample, sequenced in a study of blood T cells in healthy people across ages. Via MiXCR, TCRdb re-called the 5' RACE reads, giving one row per CDR3 protein. The data show hundreds of thousands of distinct CDR3 sequences, around 21% seen once. The sample taken for sequencing was blood. All receptors derive from a man in his 70s in good health. The conserved cysteine and the conserved F or W are not part of the CDR3 here. Part of the rows lack a size; the others show once, few, many or a class for expanded clones.

CDR3 length | J gene | clone size | V gene | CDR3 protein
13 | TRBJ1-4 | NA | TRBV4-1 | ASSQDRRWNEKLF
10 | TRBJ2-5 | few | TRBV3-1 | ASSQIRETQY
14 | TRBJ2-2 | NA | TRBV6-5 | ASSYGSGGNTGELF
14 | TRBJ2-1 | NA | TRBV6-1 | ASSEAVLTSHNEQF
12 | TRBJ2-1 | few | TRBV5-1 | ASDSGDSYNEQF
13 | TRBJ1-5 | NA | TRBV7-2 | ASSLRTGGFQPQH
11 | TRBJ2-5 | NA | TRBV7-2 | ASSIRSQETQY
12 | TRBJ2-5 | NA | TRBV7-9 | ASSLATGEETQY
16 | TRBJ2-5 | few | TRBV6-5 | ASSYSTSVLAGQETQY
14 | TRBJ1-4 | few | TRBV14 | ASSQDLSSTNEKLF
11 | TRBJ1-2 | few | TRBV27 | ASSLMAGYGYT
13 | TRBJ1-2 | once | TRBV20-1 | SARDLRAVGYGYT
13 | TRBJ2-2 | NA | TRBV5-1 | ASSRQNLNTGELF
12 | TRBJ2-7 | many | TRBV20-1 | SANRRSASYEQY
12 | TRBJ2-3 | NA | TRBV20-1 | SASRLAQADTQY
9 | TRBJ2-3 | many | TRBV5-1 | ASSFADTQY
12 | TRBJ2-5 | many | TRBV9 | ASSVAGGQETQY
14 | TRBJ2-7 | few | TRBV3-1 | ASSQGAGTSTYEQY
12 | TRBJ2-7 | NA | TRBV5-4 | ASSRLAGDYEQY
13 | NA | NA | TRBV7-9 | ASNKIAGGPHEQY
12 | TRBJ2-1 | many | TRBV2 | ASSEARLPNEQF
14 | TRBJ2-3 | NA | TRBV29-1 | SVGGGAAFITDTQY
15 | NA | NA | TRBV3-1 | ASSQEMKRGPTNEQF
12 | TRBJ2-7 | NA | TRBV6-6 | ASRPASGSYEQY
12 | TRBJ1-4 | NA | TRBV20-1 | SARDGTVNEKLF
13 | NA | NA | TRBV5-1 | ASSLGQGDRNEQF
13 | TRBJ1-6 | few | TRBV7-2 | ASSPQGPPDSPLH